These T cell receptor beta chains were read from a single sample in a study of blood T cell repertoires in COVID-19. Sequencing was performed with immunoSEQ multiplex PCR; in TCRdb, only in-frame clones are kept and a portion is missing. The profile covers tens of thousands of clones, with 91% appearing a single time and under 7% taken by the ten largest. Specimen: peripheral blood. These receptors all come from a human donor in a cohort sampled during active COVID-19. CDR3s include the opening cysteine and the closing phenylalanine or tryptophan. The D gene is left open where the match is weak. Rows may omit the clone size; those that give it use once, few, many or a size class.

j_gene,len,d_gene,v_gene,abundance,CDR3nt,CDR3aa
TRBJ1-2,14,TRBD1,TRBV19,.,TGTGCCAGTAGCACTGGACAGGGCCTCGGTGGCTACACCTTC,CASSTGQGLGGYTF
TRBJ1-2,15,.,TRBV5-8,.,TGTGCCAGCAGCTCGACTACGGTTTCACTTCATGGCTACACCTTC,CASSSTTVSLHGYTF
TRBJ1-1,16,TRBD1,TRBV11-2,.,TGTGCCAGCAGCTCCACCTTACAGGGGAAGAACACTGAAGCTTTCTTT,CASSSTLQGKNTEAFF
TRBJ1-5,14,.,TRBV7-2,.,TGTGCCAGCAGCTTATTGGCGAGGGATCAGCCCCAGCATTTT,CASSLLARDQPQHF
TRBJ1-6,14,.,TRBV28,.,TGTGCCAGCAAACAGGCCGGGCTCAATTCACCCCTCCACTTT,CASKQAGLNSPLHF
TRBJ2-2,17,TRBD2,TRBV5-6,.,TGTGCCAGCAGCCCTGGGACTAGCGGGGTGTACACCGGGGAGCTGTTTTTT,CASSPGTSGVYTGELFF
TRBJ1-2,15,TRBD1,TRBV7-2,.,TGTGCCAGCAGCCCCTCAGGGGGATCTTACTATGGCTACACCTTC,CASSPSGGSYYGYTF
TRBJ1-1,12,TRBD1,TRBV11-3,.,TGTGCCAGCAGCTCTGGACAGGGTGAGGCTTTCTTT,CASSSGQGEAFF
TRBJ1-1,19,TRBD1,TRBV7-2,.,TGTGCCAGCAGCTTACCGTCCGGGACAGCCGAGCTATCCCGAAATGAAGCTTTCTTT,CASSLPSGTAELSRNEAFF
TRBJ1-2,14,TRBD1,TRBV29-1,.,TGCAGCGTGGCCCCGGGACAGGGAGCCTATGGCTACACCTTC,CSVAPGQGAYGYTF
TRBJ2-1,17,TRBD1,TRBV5-1,.,TGCGCCAGCAGCCCCAACCTCCGGGACAGGGTATCAAATGAGCAGTTCTTC,CASSPNLRDRVSNEQFF
TRBJ2-5,14,.,TRBV3-1/TRBV3-2,.,TGTGCCAGCAGCCAAGTGGTCCCCGCCAGGGCCCAGTACTTC,CASSQVVPARAQYF
TRBJ1-1,13,.,TRBV19,.,TGTGCCAGTAGTATCTCGGTGAACACTGAAGCTTTCTTT,CASSISVNTEAFF
TRBJ1-2,17,TRBD1,TRBV19,.,TGTGCCAGTAGTTCCCGGACAGGGACCTCATTAGGCTATGGCTACACCTTC,CASSSRTGTSLGYGYTF
TRBJ1-6,16,.,TRBV19,.,TGTGCCAGATCGCCGCAGGAGACAGAACTTAATTCACCCCTCCACTTT,CARSPQETELNSPLHF
TRBJ1-1,13,.,TRBV27,.,TGTGCCAGCAGTTTCCGGGAGAACACTGAAGCTTTCTTT,CASSFRENTEAFF
TRBJ2-3,16,.,TRBV19,.,TGTGCCAGTAACCCCCGAGGCCGTGGTGGCACAGATACGCAGTATTTT,CASNPRGRGGTDTQYF
TRBJ1-4,15,.,TRBV19,.,TGTGCCAGTAGTATCGGCGGGGGTTTAAACGAAAAACTGTTTTTT,CASSIGGGLNEKLFF
TRBJ2-1,15,.,TRBV19,few,TGTGCCAGTAGTATTTGGCAGGGTGAGTTTAATGAGCAGTTCTTC,CASSIWQGEFNEQFF
TRBJ1-4,13,.,TRBV5-4,.,TGTGCCACCAGCACCCAAAGCCACGAAAAACTGTTTTTT,CATSTQSHEKLFF